The subject of this entry is one T cell receptor (beta chain). The time point: pretreatment peripheral blood. This sample was taken from a study of PD-L1 blockade in urothelial cancer. Germline lookup yields CDR1 ENHRY and CDR2 SYGVKD. The ends were cut back, 3 bases at V and 6 bases at J, with 4 bases in the middle. The CDR3 runs 11 residues. Every PCR received spiked-in synthetic TCR analog templates. The method was immunoSEQ multiplex PCR; TCRdb's version includes in-frame clones alone and lacks a portion of them. The table shows 80,000 to 90,000 clones, with under 90% occurring only once. The source material was PBMCs, sampled around atezolizumab (anti-PD-L1) treatment. The J gene is TRBJ2-3, the V gene TRBV10-3; D ambiguous. This receptor was identified in a man in his fifties or sixties with urothelial cancer. CDR3 DNA sequence: TGTGCCATCAGTGACGTGGATACGCAGTATTTT. Encoded protein: CAISDVDTQYF.